Listed below are T cell receptor beta chains from one sample, sequenced in a study of glioma-infiltrating T cells after dendritic cell vaccination. Generated by immunoSEQ multiplex PCR, the TCRdb table keeps only in-frame clones and is missing some. This sample has 65,000 to 80,000 clones, with 81% found just once. This sample comprised blood, obtained before dendritic cell vaccination. All receptors come from a human donor with glioblastoma. The CDR3 runs from the conserved cysteine through the conserved F or W. A D gene is named only where the DNA matches it firmly. Not all rows give a size; the values are once, few, many and, for expanded clones, a class.

D,V,size,J,DNA,CDR3
NA,TRBV14,once,TRBJ2-1,TGTGCCAGCAGCCAGCAAGGGAGCGAGCAGTTCTTC,CASSQQGSEQFF
TRBD2,TRBV5-1,NA,TRBJ2-7,TGCGCCAGCAGCTTGGATCAGCGGGGGGTAAACTACGAGCAGTACTTC,CASSLDQRGVNYEQYF
TRBD1,TRBV6-1,NA,TRBJ1-6,TGTGCCAGTCACAGGGGGCTGAATTCACCCCTCCACTTT,CASHRGLNSPLHF
NA,TRBV2,NA,TRBJ2-7,TGTGCCAGCAGTGAAGCGCGGCTAGCGCGCTCCTACGAGCAGTACTTC,CASSEARLARSYEQYF
TRBD1,TRBV7-9,few,TRBJ2-1,TGTGCCAGCGGAACGGGTGGGGGGACAGGGGGCAGTGAGCAGTTCTTC,CASGTGGGTGGSEQFF
NA,TRBV18,NA,TRBJ2-2,TGTGCCAGCTCACCACCTGCAGGGCTGGGGACCGGGGAGCTGTTTTTT,CASSPPAGLGTGELFF
NA,TRBV7-9,NA,TRBJ1-2,TGTGCCAGCAGCTTAGCGGTGGCAGGGGTACATGGCTACACCTTC,CASSLAVAGVHGYTF
NA,TRBV5-5,NA,TRBJ1-2,TGTGCCAGCAGCTTGTCTTACACAGGGACGTACGGCTACACCTTC,CASSLSYTGTYGYTF
NA,TRBV19,NA,TRBJ1-1,TGTGCCAGTAGTATTCCAGGGGAGATGAACACTGAAGCTTTCTTT,CASSIPGEMNTEAFF
NA,TRBV5-1,NA,TRBJ2-5,TGCGCCAGCAGCTTGGGCTCCCAGGAGACCCAGTACTTC,CASSLGSQETQYF
NA,TRBV30,few,TRBJ1-2,TGTGCCTGGAGTGTTTCATTCTATGGCTACACCTTC,CAWSVSFYGYTF
NA,TRBV11-2,NA,TRBJ1-1,TGTGCCAGCAGCTTAGGAGGTGAAGCTTTCTTT,CASSLGGEAFF
NA,TRBV6-1,NA,TRBJ1-1,TGTGCCAGCAGTGCTTTCACAGCCACCAACACTGAAGCTTTCTTT,CASSAFTATNTEAFF
TRBD1,TRBV6-6,NA,TRBJ2-1,TGTGCCAGCACCCCCCCCGGGACAGCCTACAATGAGCAGTTCTTC,CASTPPGTAYNEQFF
TRBD2,TRBV7-2,NA,TRBJ2-3,TGTGCCAGCAGTTCTGGGGAGGGGACAGATACGCAGTATTTT,CASSSGEGTDTQYF
NA,TRBV7-2,NA,TRBJ1-5,TGTGCCAGCAGCTTAGACGTTTCGGGAAATCAGCCCCAGCATTTT,CASSLDVSGNQPQHF
NA,TRBV11-2,NA,TRBJ2-2,TGTGCCAGCAGCCGTGACAGCGTGGCCGGGGAGCTGTTTTTT,CASSRDSVAGELFF
NA,TRBV2,NA,TRBJ2-5,TGTGCCAGCAGTGATGCCAGGAAAGAGACCCAGTACTTC,CASSDARKETQYF
NA,TRBV5-1,NA,TRBJ2-7,TGCGCCAGCAGTTTATCGACCGGGACAATGTCCTACGAGCAGTACTTC,CASSLSTGTMSYEQYF
TRBD1,TRBV7-8,NA,TRBJ1-1,TGTGCCAGCAGCCCCAAGGACAGGCTGGAAGCTTTCTTT,CASSPKDRLEAFF
NA,TRBV15,NA,TRBJ2-3,TGTGCCACCAGCAGAGTTGGAGGGGCGGGCACAGATACGCAGTATTTT,CATSRVGGAGTDTQYF
NA,TRBV6-1,NA,TRBJ2-5,TGTGCCAGCAGGGAAGGGGCAGGGGCCGTAGAGACCCAGTACTTC,CASREGAGAVETQYF
TRBD1,TRBV5-1,NA,TRBJ1-1,TGCGCCAGCACCCCCAGGACAGGGGGCACTGAAGCTTTCTTT,CASTPRTGGTEAFF